This TCR beta chain was observed in a study of T cells in tuberculosis. Only in-frame clones appear in the TCRdb table, and some are missing; sequencing was by immunoSEQ multiplex PCR. The sample gives about 30,000 clones, about 91% of which show up once; roughly 6.6% is in the top ten. Time point reported: new active TB diagnosis, blood taken before or within 7 days of starting treatment. Tuberculosis was confirmed by positive sputum smear and/or M. tuberculosis culture. Germline lookup yields CDR1 SGHVS and CDR2 FNYEAQ. The V end was cut by 0 bases, the J end by 1 base, with 6 bases between. The CDR3 extends over 15 amino acids.

The sequencing here drew on PBMCs, taken at tuberculosis diagnosis. The clonotype originates from an adult with tuberculosis. This rearrangement joins TRBV7-6 to TRBJ2-2; a possible D gene is TRBD1 (5 bases). This CDR3 is CASSLAGQNTGELFF. The CDR3 DNA is TGTGCCAGCAGCTTAGCGGGGCAGAACACCGGGGAGCTGTTTTTT.